These 11 T cell receptor beta chains were all obtained from the same sample, sequenced in a study of T cells in localized non-small cell lung cancer. The table came from immunoSEQ multiplex PCR; TCRdb's copy has only in-frame clones and leaves some out. Among about 14,000 clones listed, approximately 85% were seen once. The sample consisted of peripheral blood, taken before any cancer treatment. Receptors were obtained from a female donor older than 55 with stage I squamous cell lung carcinoma.

J is TRBJ2-2 and V is TRBV30; D possibly uses TRBD1 or TRBD2 (6 bases each). Per the germline V gene, CDR1 is GTSNPN and CDR2 is SVGIG (reference sequence). The CDR3 spans 14 residues. V lost 8 bases to trimming and J lost 7 bases, with 20 bases between them. The chain's CDR3 is CATGGQGSIGELFF. The CDR3 DNA is TGTGCCACTGGGGGGCAGGGGAGTATCGGGGAGCTGTTTTTT.

The rearrangement uses TRBV7-8 and TRBJ2-1; 10 bases align to TRBD1. The CDR3 extends over 17 amino acids. CDR1 is SGHVS and CDR2 is FQNEAQ in the germline V gene. V shed 2 bases and J 4 bases; nucleotides not matched to a gene: 8. Here the CDR3 reads CASSLIGTGALYNEQFF. The DNA of the CDR3 is TGTGCCAGCAGCTTAATCGGGACAGGGGCACTTTACAATGAGCAGTTCTTC.

This rearrangement joins TRBV11-2 to TRBJ1-1; D unclear. The CDR3 extends over 18 amino acids. V lost 2 bases, J lost 0 bases, and 19 bases lay in between. Germline lookup yields CDR1 SGHAT and CDR2 FQNNGV. The chain's CDR3 is CASSLFASPRTVNTEAFF. As DNA, the CDR3 is TGTGCCAGCAGCTTATTCGCCTCCCCACGGACGGTGAACACTGAAGCTTTCTTT. Using reference TRBV11-2 and TRBJ1-1 for the parts outside the CDR3, the full variable domain is EAGVAQSPRYKIIEKRQSVAFWCNPISGHATLYWYQQILGQGPKLLIQFQNNGVVDDSQLPKDRFSAERLKGVDSTLKIQPAKLEDSAVYLCASSLFASPRTVNTEAFFGQGTRLTVV.

The V and J genes are TRBV7-9 and TRBJ1-2; 8 bases align to TRBD1. There are 19 residues in the CDR3. The V gene end was trimmed by 5 bases and the J gene end by 0 bases; junction bases not matched to a gene: 17. CDR1 is SEHNR and CDR2 is FQNEAQ in the germline V gene (reference sequence). The CDR3 sequence: CASSPLARQGAYSNYGYTF. In DNA, the CDR3 is TGTGCCAGCAGCCCCCTTGCACGGCAGGGGGCCTATTCTAACTATGGCTACACCTTC.

The chain joins TRBV5-1 to TRBJ2-3; maybe TRBD1 (5 bases). The CDR3 spans 14 residues. Germline values: CDR1 SGHRS, CDR2 YFSETQ. Trimming took off 0 bases at V and 6 bases at J, with 11 bases between the two ends. CDR3 bases: TGCGCCAGCAGCTTGGCGACAGTACAGGATACGCAGTATTTT. It yields the protein CASSLATVQDTQYF.

The chain uses TRBV25-1 and TRBJ1-2; tentatively, D is TRBD1 (5 bases). Trimming took 4 bases from V and 8 from J, leaving 14 bases between them. The germline V gene encodes CDR1 MGHDK and CDR2 SYGVNS. The CDR3 length is 13 residues. The CDR3 bases are TGTGCCAGCAGTGGGGATGAGTGGGGCGGCTACACCTTC. It encodes CASSGDEWGGYTF.

The rearrangement uses TRBV6-5 and TRBJ2-1; 7 positions match TRBD2. The CDR3 is made up of 15 amino acids. Trimming at V came to 5 bases and at J to 5 bases, leaving 9 bases not matched to a gene. Germline CDR1 MNHEY, CDR2 SVGAGI. The CDR3 region has the DNA TGTGCCAGCAGTGCCCCTAGCGGAAAGAACAATGAGCAGTTCTTC. It yields the protein CASSAPSGKNNEQFF.

The J gene is TRBJ1-3, the V gene TRBV4-2; D gene unclear. The V and J ends lost 1 base and 4 bases respectively, with 8 bases between them. The CDR3 consists of 14 residues. Germline V gives CDR1 LGHNA, CDR2 YNFKEQ. CDR3 region: CASSQVGSGNTIYF. CDR3 DNA sequence: TGTGCCAGCAGCCAAGTCGGGTCCGGAAACACCATATATTTT.

The CDR3 is CASSRGQGEAFF. CDR3 nucleotides: TGTGCCAGCAGTAGGGGACAGGGGGAAGCTTTCTTT. This chain connects TRBV2 to TRBJ1-1; 10 bases are a match to TRBD1. Looked up from germline, CDR1 is SNHLY and CDR2 is FYNNEI. The CDR3 consists of 12 residues. The J segment lost 8 bases and the V segment lost 5 bases, leaving 2 bases of the junction unmatched.

The J gene is TRBJ2-5, the V gene TRBV9, with a tentative D call TRBD2 (6 bases). The ends were cut back, 6 bases at V and 2 bases at J, with 17 bases in the middle. The CDR3 has 15 amino acids. Per the germline V gene, CDR1 is SGDLS and CDR2 is YYNGEE. The CDR3 region is CASTPGTGGQETQYF. The CDR3 region has the DNA TGTGCCAGCACCCCGGGGACTGGGGGACAAGAGACCCAGTACTTC.

This clone was found a few times. V is TRBV4-2 and J is TRBJ1-6; D not certain. The V and J ends lost 0 bases and 8 bases respectively, with 11 bases between them. The CDR3 runs 15 residues. Germline assignment: CDR1 LGHNA and CDR2 YNFKEQ. The CDR3, as DNA: TGTGCCAGCAGCCAAGATACGGGTGGAGATTCACCCCTCCACTTT. It translates to CASSQDTGGDSPLHF.